Below, one T cell receptor beta chain is given with its context. The sample comes from a study of blood T cell repertoires in COVID-19. Study-wide background: PBMCs, B-cell-depleted T cells, or T cells provided the cDNA or gDNA that made up the material.

Clones were read by immunoSEQ multiplex PCR, and TCRdb kept only the in-frame ones, dropping some. The data contain 100,000 to 120,000 clones, more than 70% of them singletons. Germline V CDR1 and CDR2: KGHSH, LQKENI. The V segment lost 2 bases and the J segment 1 base; nucleotides outside the gene matches: 3. The CDR3 has 16 amino acids. The TCR originated in a woman aged 65 to 85 who had recovered from COVID-19. The rearrangement joins TRBV18 to TRBJ2-2; 8 nucleotides align to TRBD2. The specimen was peripheral blood. The CDR3 here is CASSPARGGNTGELFF. In nucleotides, the CDR3 is TGTGCCAGCTCACCAGCCCGGGGGGGGAACACCGGGGAGCTGTTTTTT.